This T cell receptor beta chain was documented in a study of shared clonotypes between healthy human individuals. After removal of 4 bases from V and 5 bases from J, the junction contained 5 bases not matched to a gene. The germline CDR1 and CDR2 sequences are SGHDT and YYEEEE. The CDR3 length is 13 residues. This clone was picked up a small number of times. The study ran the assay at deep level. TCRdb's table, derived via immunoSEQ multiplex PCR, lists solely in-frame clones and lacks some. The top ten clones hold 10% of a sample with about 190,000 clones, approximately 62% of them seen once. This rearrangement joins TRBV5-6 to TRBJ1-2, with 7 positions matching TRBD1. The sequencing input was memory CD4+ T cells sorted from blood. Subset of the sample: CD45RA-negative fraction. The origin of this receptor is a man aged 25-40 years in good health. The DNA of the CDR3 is TGTGCCAGCAGCGTACAGGGGAGTTATGGCTACACCTTC. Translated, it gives CASSVQGSYGYTF.